This TCR beta chain was captured in a study of T-cell memory formation after mild COVID-19 (dated by TCRdb to the early 2020s). Study-wide context: Most TCR sequence clusters were specific to one of the two donors. In a couple of donors, T-cell clones that expanded and contracted after mild COVID-19 were followed by sequencing TCRalpha and TCRbeta repertoires longitudinally. Two young, previously healthy adult volunteers, one female and one male, were included in the cohort. General study outcomes and caveats: The second-wave clones that peaked on day 37 were not confirmed to be SARS-CoV-2 specific. Only two mild cases were covered by the study, and larger cohorts that include severe cases with pre-infection samples were considered necessary. Some responding clones were detected in pre-infection memory, which suggested that pre-existing cross-reactive memory T cells had joined the SARS-CoV-2 response. Contracting CD4+ clones were located mainly in the CM and EM memory subsets, whereas CD8+ clones were found to be enriched in EMRA. Clones that contracted from day 15 to 85 showed balanced CD4/CD8 phenotypes, whereas a second wave of clones that expanded from day 15 to 37 leaned towards CD4+.

From the germline V gene (reference sequence), CDR1 is LGHDT and CDR2 is YNNKEL. From its cysteine to its phenylalanine, the CDR3 spans 15 amino acids. The CDR3 DNA has 45 bases and is translated from base 1. From V the trimming removes 3 bases and from J it removes 7 bases, while the gene matches leave 10 bases of the junction unaccounted for. Sequenced on an Illumina NovaSeq 6000. cDNA libraries for TCRalpha and TCRbeta were prepared by 5'RACE using constant-segment primers, with sample barcodes and unique molecular identifiers added. RNA was extracted from every sample with Trizol reagent. Library amplification was performed in two PCR steps, and a second sample barcode and Illumina TruSeq adapters were introduced in the second step. Sequencing of the libraries was done on an Illumina NovaSeq, producing 2 x 150 bp paired-end reads. The paper's processing steps were these. Demultiplexing of reads and collapsing into UMI-guided consensus sequences were performed with migec v1.2.7. Using mixcr v2.1.11, UMI consensuses were aligned to TRA and TRB V and J templates and then assembled into clonotypes. Clonotypes were classified as expanded or contracted when called significant by both edgeR and NoisET, with noise models trained on biological replicates. For edgeR calls, the cutoffs were a false discovery rate-adjusted p below 0.01 and a log2 fold-change threshold of 1. PCA with hierarchical clustering of max-normalized trajectories of the 1000 most abundant clonotypes was used as exploratory dynamics analysis. Each responding clone was given a CD4 or CD8 phenotype based on the CD4+ and CD8+ repertoires, which had been sequenced separately. TCRdb's own reprocessing of the public reads used fastp at Q25 and MiXCR and kept productive beta chains. Each CDR3 protein appears once, grouped with its most common genes and DNA. The V and J calls were determined by TCRdb, not by the authors. For this sample there are some 130,000 distinct CDR3 sequences; about 18% appear just once. Roughly 5.3% of the sample is in the top ten clones.

PBMCs were isolated by Ficoll-Paque density gradient centrifugation. In its sample, this clonotype was seen a few times. The target of this receptor is not known. It has no much larger one-base neighbor in the sample; base qualities were not kept. The chain is encoded by TRBV3-1 joined to TRBJ1-2; the junction holds 8 bases that match TRBD1. The receptor was derived from a man younger than 35 who had mild COVID-19 (a few samples of this study predate the infection). The sample titles of this study are shuffled in the database, so cell type and time point are left out; the donor was told from shared clones. Sequenced input: PBMCs or a T cell subset sorted from them (not recorded which). The sequence in DNA is TGTGCCAGCAGCCATGCCGTCGGACAGGGTGGTGGCTACACCTTC. The translation is CASSHAVGQGGGYTF.